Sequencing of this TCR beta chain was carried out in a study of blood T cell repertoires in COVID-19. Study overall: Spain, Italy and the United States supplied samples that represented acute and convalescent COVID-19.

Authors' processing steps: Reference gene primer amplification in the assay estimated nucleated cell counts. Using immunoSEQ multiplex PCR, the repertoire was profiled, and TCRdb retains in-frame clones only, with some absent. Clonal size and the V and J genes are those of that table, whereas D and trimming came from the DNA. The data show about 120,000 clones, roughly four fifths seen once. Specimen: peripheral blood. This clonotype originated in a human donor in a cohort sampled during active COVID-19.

The CDR3 protein is CASSKGGPHEQYF. In DNA, the CDR3 is TGTGCCAGCAGCAAAGGGGGGCCTCACGAGCAGTACTTC. This rearrangement joins TRBV21-1 to TRBJ2-7; the D call of TRBD1 is as the table states it, not checked on the DNA. TRBV21-1 is an annotated pseudogene. CDR3 length equals 13 residues.